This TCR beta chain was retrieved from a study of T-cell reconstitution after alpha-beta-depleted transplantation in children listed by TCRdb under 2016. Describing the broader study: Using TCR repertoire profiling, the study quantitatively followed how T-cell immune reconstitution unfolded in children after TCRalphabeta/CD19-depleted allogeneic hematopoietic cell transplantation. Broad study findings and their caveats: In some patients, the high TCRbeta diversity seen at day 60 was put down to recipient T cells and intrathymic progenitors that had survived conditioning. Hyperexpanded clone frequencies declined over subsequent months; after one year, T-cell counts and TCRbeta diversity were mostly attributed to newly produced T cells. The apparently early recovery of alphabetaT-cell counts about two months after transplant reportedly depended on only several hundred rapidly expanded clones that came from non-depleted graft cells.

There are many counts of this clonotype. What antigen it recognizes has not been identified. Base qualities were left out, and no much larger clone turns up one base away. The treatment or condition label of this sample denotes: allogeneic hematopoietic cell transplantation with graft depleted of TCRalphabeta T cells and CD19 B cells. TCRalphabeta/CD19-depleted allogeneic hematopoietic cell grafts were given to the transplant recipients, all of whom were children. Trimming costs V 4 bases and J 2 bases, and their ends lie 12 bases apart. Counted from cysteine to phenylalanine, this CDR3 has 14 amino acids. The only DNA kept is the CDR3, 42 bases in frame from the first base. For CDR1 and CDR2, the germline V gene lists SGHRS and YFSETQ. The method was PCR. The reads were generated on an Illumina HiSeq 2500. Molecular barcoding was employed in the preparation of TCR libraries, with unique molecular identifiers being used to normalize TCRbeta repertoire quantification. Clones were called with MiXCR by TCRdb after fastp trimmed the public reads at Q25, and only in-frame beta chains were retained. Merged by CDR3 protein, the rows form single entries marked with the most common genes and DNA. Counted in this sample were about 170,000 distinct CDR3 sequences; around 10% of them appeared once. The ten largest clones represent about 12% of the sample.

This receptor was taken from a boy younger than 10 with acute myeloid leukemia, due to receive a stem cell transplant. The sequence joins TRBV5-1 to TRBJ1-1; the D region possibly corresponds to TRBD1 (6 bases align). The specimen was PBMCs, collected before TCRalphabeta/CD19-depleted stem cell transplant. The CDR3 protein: CASSDGQPNTEAFF. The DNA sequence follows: TGCGCCAGCAGCGACGGACAGCCTAACACTGAAGCTTTCTTT.